This entry describes one TCR beta chain. This clonotype showed up many times. Its antigen specificity is not known. It has no much larger one-base neighbor in the sample; base qualities were not kept. TCR beta CDR3 regions were amplified from RNA transcripts for repertoire sequencing. The first round of RT-PCR was done with HTBI primers and the Qiagen OneStep RT-PCR kit, and was followed by a second round of multiplex PCR, then size selection and purification. Sequencing of the libraries was carried out on an Illumina HiSeq2000 in paired-end mode with 100 bp reads. The source study handled its data this way. SOAPnuke was used to process the reads, removing any read that contained adapters or uncalled bases, had a mean Phred below 15, or lacked an exact match to the constant primer or identifier. High-quality paired reads were merged with COPE v1.2.5. Unique nucleotide sequences were defined as clonotypes and aligned to IMGT TRB V, D and J references using MiTCR v1.1. The analysis was limited to V-J combinations with a frequency above 0.0001, which together covered 98% to 99.2% of repertoires. For each V-J combination, a TCR clonal expansion and chaos score was defined as the ratio of F50 clonal expansion to chaos observed in the TCRdist matrix. Features were reduced by Welch's t-statistics and random forest to approximately 13 V-J combinations, which fed a naive Bayes classifier. The similarity between thyroid and blood repertoires was quantified using the Morisita-Horn index. TCRdb ran its own pipeline on the public reads, namely fastp trimming at Q25 and MiXCR clone calling, and kept in-frame beta chains. Duplicate CDR3 protein sequences are folded into a single record with the most common DNA and genes. It is TCRdb's table, rather than the study itself, that gives the V and J calls and clone size. The sample contains 580,000 or so distinct CDR3 sequences, under 40% of them found a single time. 4% to 5% of the sample is taken by the ten largest.

The data were obtained in a study of Graves' ophthalmopathy and Graves' hyperthyroidism (dated 2018 in TCRdb). Context from the whole study: Stable hyperthyroidism was defined as no progression to ophthalmopathy within 18 months of follow-up. The study used TCR beta repertoire signatures to distinguish Graves' ophthalmopathy from Graves' hyperthyroidism and to predict progression to ophthalmopathy. Following sample collection, hyperthyroidism patients were given methimazole at a starting dose of 30 mg daily, and ophthalmopathy patients were given high-dose intravenous methylprednisolone. In total, 135 blood samples were TCR-sequenced: 43 ophthalmopathy, over 70 hyperthyroidism and some 17 hyperthyroidism-to-ophthalmopathy patients. For independent validation, a separate cohort was made up of roughly 19 hyperthyroidism patients plus 17 patients who later progressed from hyperthyroidism to ophthalmopathy. To explore V-J signatures that separate ophthalmopathy from hyperthyroidism, a discovery set of around 97 patients was enrolled, consisting of roughly 45 with ophthalmopathy and 55 to 65 with stable hyperthyroidism. T-cell repertoires of thyroid tissue and blood were compared in six or seven hyperthyroidism patients.

Hyperthyroidism patients were newly diagnosed, were aged 18 to 65 years, and had a disease duration under 2 months. Patients were excluded if they had other autoimmune diseases, uncontrolled infections, pregnancy or lactation. Diagnosis was based on clinical symptoms, serum thyroxine, TRAb, thyroid ultrasound and orbital computed tomography. Total RNA was extracted with Trizol reagent and quality-checked on an Agilent 2100 Bioanalyzer. What the research found in general, with its limitations: Most expanded thyroid clonotypes with frequency above 0.001 were also detected in blood, suggesting blood repertoires may reflect the thyroid immune response. In validation, the model predicted ophthalmopathy progression with about 70% sensitivity and about 77% specificity; roughly 12 predicted patients were CT-confirmed with GO in a median of approximately 6.5 months. In cross-validation, the 13-signature model distinguished ophthalmopathy from stable hyperthyroidism with nearly 90% sensitivity and roughly 81% specificity, while in the test set the corresponding values were about 80% and 75%. Sample size was not predetermined statistically, and investigators were not blinded to group allocation.

The TCR sequence derives from an adult man with Graves' hyperthyroidism. The sequenced sample consisted of peripheral blood or thyroid tissue (not recorded which).

CDR3 reads: CASSPTSGLRETQYF. At the DNA level, the sequence is TGCGCCAGCAGCCCCACCTCAGGACTCAGGGAGACCCAGTACTTC. Rearrangement joined TRBV4-1 to TRBJ2-5, with a tentative D gene TRBD2 over 5 matching bases. The CDR3, cysteine through phenylalanine, is 15 amino acids long. Only CDR3 DNA remains: 45 bases, in frame from the first base. V is clipped by 4 bases and J by 5 bases, and the sequence between their germline boundaries is 17 bases long. The germline V gene supplies CDR1 MGHRA and CDR2 YSYEKL.